One sample yielded the 23 T cell receptor beta chains listed below, sequenced in a study of blood T cell repertoires in COVID-19. Clones were sequenced by immunoSEQ multiplex PCR, and TCRdb holds only the in-frame ones, with some missing. The repertoire holds over 150,000 clones, around 85% seen once, with under 0.8% in the top ten. What was sequenced was peripheral blood. These receptors were taken from a man between 60 and 75 years old with COVID-19, enrolled during active disease.

The chain combines TRBV30 with TRBJ1-6; TRBD1 matches 7 bases. Per the germline V gene, CDR1 is GTSNPN and CDR2 is SVGIG (reference sequence). The CDR3 totals 17 residues. The V gene end was trimmed by 2 bases and the J gene end by 0 bases; junction bases not matched to a gene: 7. The CDR3 sequence: CAWSTGQLSSYNSPLHF. The CDR3 region has the DNA TGTGCCTGGAGTACGGGACAGCTGAGCTCCTATAATTCACCCCTCCACTTT.

The gene calls are TRBV6-5 and TRBJ2-7, with a possible D match to TRBD2 (5 bases). Trimming left V 2 bases short and J 3 bases short, with 14 bases between. The CDR3 extends over 15 amino acids. The germline V gene has CDR1 MNHEY and CDR2 SVGAGI. The chain's CDR3 is CASSYAAVGGYEQYF. The CDR3 nucleotides read TGTGCCAGCAGTTACGCCGCTGTCGGAGGCTACGAGCAGTACTTC.

The J gene is TRBJ1-5, the V gene TRBV27, with a tentative D call TRBD1 (6 bases). V dropped 7 bases and J dropped 5 bases, with 18 bases sitting between them. CDR3 length: 15 residues. Germline CDR1 reads MNHEY; CDR2 reads SMNVEV (reference sequence). The CDR3 loop is CASNQNGQYDQPQHF. The CDR3 region has the DNA TGTGCCAGCAACCAAAACGGACAGTATGATCAGCCCCAGCATTTT.

The gene calls are TRBV7-9 and TRBJ1-5; 7 bases align to TRBD1. After removal of 5 bases from V and 5 bases from J, the junction contained 6 bases not matched to a gene. Looked up from germline, CDR1 is SEHNR and CDR2 is FQNEAQ (reference sequence). This CDR3 region has 14 residues. Here the CDR3 DNA reads TGTGCCAGCAGCGGAGAGGGGGCCTATCAGCCCCAGCATTTT. Protein sequence: CASSGEGAYQPQHF. Variable domain in full (rest from reference TRBV7-9 and TRBJ1-5): DTGVSQNPRHKITKRGQNVTFRCDPISEHNRLYWYRQTLGQGPEFLTYFQNEAQLEKSRLLSDRFSAERPKGSFSTLEIQRTEQGDSAMYLCASSGEGAYQPQHFGDGTRLSIL.

This chain links TRBV7-9 with TRBJ2-7, with D tentatively TRBD1 (6 bases). This CDR3 region has 14 residues. V lost 4 bases and J lost 2, with 12 bases in between. CDR1 is SEHNR, CDR2 FQNEAQ, per germline (reference sequence). The DNA for the CDR3 is TGTGCCAGCAGCTCCTGGACAGAGACCTACGAGCAGTACTTC. Amino acids: CASSSWTETYEQYF.

This clone has a handful of counts. This sequence joins TRBV12-5 and TRBJ1-1; D is unresolved. V was clipped by 1 base and J by 1 base, with 10 bases between them. Germline V gives CDR1 LGHNT, CDR2 FRNRAP. The CDR3 has 15 residues. CDR3 residues: CASGLDPLRNTEAFF. The CDR3 bases are TGTGCTAGTGGTTTGGACCCCCTGCGGAACACTGAAGCTTTCTTT. Using reference TRBV12-5 and TRBJ1-1 for the parts outside the CDR3, the full variable domain is DARVTQTPRHKVTEMGQEVTMRCQPILGHNTVFWYRQTMMQGLELLAYFRNRAPLDDSGMPKDRFSAEMPDATLATLKIQPSEPRDSAVYFCASGLDPLRNTEAFFGQGTRLTVV.

This sequence joins TRBV15 and TRBJ1-1, with D tentatively TRBD1 (6 bases). The CDR3 sequence is 13 residues long. V gave up 0 bases and J gave up 9 bases, with 11 bases separating them. Germline CDR1 reads LNHNV; CDR2 reads YYDKDF (reference sequence). The CDR3: CATSRDDTGKAFF. CDR3 nucleotide sequence: TGTGCCACCAGCAGAGACGATACAGGGAAAGCTTTCTTT.

The chain has TRBV7-2 and TRBJ2-7; the match to TRBD2 covers 7 bases. The CDR3 length is 15 residues. V dropped 2 bases and J dropped 2; count of bases not matched to a gene: 6. Looked up from germline, CDR1 is SGHTA and CDR2 is FQGNSA. Written as DNA, the CDR3 is TGTGCCAGCAGCTTAATGCGGGGAGGGACCTACGAGCAGTACTTC. It yields the protein CASSLMRGGTYEQYF.

This clone was detected once. The chain links TRBV7-3 to TRBJ2-3; TRBD1 might be the D (6 bases). The length of the CDR3 is 14 residues. Deletions cut 4 bases from V and 2 bases from J, with 10 bases between. Germline CDR1 and CDR2: SGHTA and FQGTGA. The CDR3 is CASSSGQLTDTQYF. In DNA, the CDR3 is TGTGCCAGCAGCTCCGGACAGCTCACAGATACGCAGTATTTT.

The table lists this clone with a few counts. The CDR3 reads CASSQEVGRGNSPLHF. The CDR3, as DNA: TGTGCCAGCAGCCAAGAAGTCGGGAGAGGAAATTCACCCCTCCACTTT. V gene TRBV3-1 (or the pseudogene TRBV3-2) combines with J gene TRBJ1-6; no clear D gene. The V end lost 0 bases, the J end lost 7 bases, and 13 bases lay between the germline ends. This CDR3 is 16 amino acids long. Germline V CDR1 and CDR2: LGHDT, YNNKEL (reference sequence).

This clone came up once. The V call is TRBV19, the J call TRBJ1-2, with 9 bases identical to TRBD1. From germline, CDR1 is LNHDA and CDR2 SQIVND (reference sequence). This CDR3 has 12 amino acids. The V segment lost 5 bases and the J segment 8 bases; nucleotides outside the gene matches: 3. CDR3 region: CASSVGQGGYTF. In DNA, the CDR3 is TGTGCCAGTAGTGTCGGACAGGGGGGCTACACCTTC.

This sequence joins TRBV20-1 and TRBJ2-1; no definite D call. The CDR3 length is 11 residues. Trimming took 3 bases from V and 8 from J, leaving 8 bases between them. The germline V gene encodes CDR1 DFQATT and CDR2 SNEGSKA (reference sequence). The CDR3 here is CSASQADEQFF. Here the CDR3 DNA reads TGCAGTGCTAGTCAGGCCGATGAGCAGTTCTTC.

The chain has TRBV28 and TRBJ1-5, with TRBD1 matching 8 bases. Per germline, CDR1 MDHEN and CDR2 SYDVKM. The CDR3 runs 15 residues. Trimming took 3 bases from V and 5 from J; bases not matched to a gene: 6. The CDR3 here is CASSFMDRDYQPQHF. The CDR3 DNA sequence: TGTGCCAGCAGTTTTATGGACAGGGATTATCAGCCCCAGCATTTT.

V is TRBV5-8 and J is TRBJ1-1; TRBD1 matches 8 bases. This CDR3 comprises 17 residues. V gave up 0 bases and J gave up 0 bases; unmatched junction bases: 7. Germline V gene lookup returns CDR1 SGHTS and CDR2 YDEGEE. The CDR3 coding sequence is TGTGCCAGCAGCTTGGACAGGGGGGACGTTGTGAACACTGAAGCTTTCTTT. Translating it yields CASSLDRGDVVNTEAFF.

The gene calls are TRBV19 and TRBJ2-5, with 9 positions matching TRBD2. This CDR3 contains 15 residues. The J segment lost 5 bases and the V segment lost 6 bases, leaving 10 bases of the junction unmatched. From germline, CDR1 is LNHDA and CDR2 SQIVND (reference sequence). This CDR3 is CASRPEAGGPETQYF. CDR3 bases: TGTGCCAGTAGACCAGAAGCGGGAGGTCCGGAGACCCAGTACTTC.

The V call is TRBV9, the J call TRBJ1-3, with D hard to call. The CDR3 runs 15 residues. Germline assignment: CDR1 SGDLS and CDR2 YYNGEE. V was cut by 0 bases and J by 0 bases, with 7 bases left in between. The DNA of the CDR3 is TGTGCCAGCAGCGTAGGCAGTACCTCTGGAAACACCATATATTTT. Protein sequence: CASSVGSTSGNTIYF.

The genes are TRBV18 and TRBJ1-2; D may be TRBD1 (5 bases). Between the trimmed V and J ends, which lost 3 bases and 5 bases, there was a span of 13 bases. The CDR3 is 14 amino acids. Germline V gene data show CDR1 as KGHSH and CDR2 as LQKENI. CDR3 residues: CASSPRDGGYGYTF. In DNA, the CDR3 is TGTGCCAGCTCACCCAGGGACGGGGGATATGGCTACACCTTC.

The chain recombines TRBV6-2 or TRBV6-3 with TRBJ1-4; 7 positions agree with TRBD1. J was trimmed by 8 bases and V by 6 bases; bases with no gene match: 12. This CDR3 has 15 amino acids. CDR1 and CDR2 (germline): MNHEY, SVGEGT. The CDR3 nucleotides read TGTGCCAGCAGCCGGGCAGGGGGAAGAAGGGAAAAACTGTTTTTT. Encoded protein: CASSRAGGRREKLFF.

The J gene is TRBJ2-1, the V gene TRBV19, with TRBD2 identical over 7 bases. The CDR3 has 14 amino acids. Germline assignment: CDR1 LNHDA and CDR2 SQIVND (reference sequence). After removal of 4 bases from V and 5 bases from J, the junction contained 5 bases not matched to a gene. CDR3 sequence (DNA): TGTGCCAGTAGTAGGGAGGGGACGGACAATGAGCAGTTCTTC. The encoded protein is CASSREGTDNEQFF.

The genes are TRBV2 and TRBJ1-1; no clear D. The length of the CDR3 is 13 residues. Germline loops: CDR1 SNHLY, CDR2 FYNNEI. V lost 5 bases, J lost 7 bases, and 14 bases lay in between. The CDR3 nucleotides read TGTGCCAGCAGTCAACTCAGACAAGTTGAAGCTTTCTTT. Protein product: CASSQLRQVEAFF. The full variable domain, in which reference TRBV2 and TRBJ1-1 provide the parts outside the CDR3, is EPEVTQTPSHQVTQMGQEVILRCVPISNHLYFYWYRQILGQKVEFLVSFYNNEISEKSEIFDDQFSVERPDGSNFTLKIRSTKLEDSAMYFCASSQLRQVEAFFGQGTRLTVV.

This sequence joins TRBV9 and TRBJ2-2, with TRBD1 matching over 8 bases. Germline trimming cut 0 bases from V and 7 bases from J; bases unmatched to any gene: 5. The CDR3 has 15 amino acids. Germline V gene sequence: CDR1 SGDLS, CDR2 YYNGEE. CDR3 DNA sequence: TGTGCCAGCAGCGTAGGCGACAGGGGTGGCGGGGAGCTGTTTTTT. Translating gives CASSVGDRGGGELFF.

This clone has a handful of counts. This chain connects TRBV28 to TRBJ1-1; 11 nucleotides line up with TRBD1. V shed 6 bases and J 5 bases; nucleotides not matched to a gene: 5. CDR1 is MDHEN, CDR2 SYDVKM, per germline. CDR3 length: 14 amino acids. DNA of the CDR3: TGTGCCAGCAGAAAGGGACAGGGGGAAACTGAAGCTTTCTTT. It codes for CASRKGQGETEAFF.

V usage is TRBV3-1 (or the pseudogene TRBV3-2) and J usage is TRBJ2-7, with TRBD2 matching over 11 bases. Germline CDR1 and CDR2: LGHDT and YNNKEL (reference sequence). The V gene end was trimmed by 1 base and the J gene end by 6 bases; junction bases not matched to a gene: 5. The length of the CDR3 is 15 residues. In DNA form, the CDR3 reads TGTGCCAGCAGCCAAGGCTCTAGCGGGAGGACCGAGCAGTACTTC. Its protein product is CASSQGSSGRTEQYF.